This is a list of T cell receptor beta chains from one sample in a study of blood T cells in healthy people across ages. TCRdb reprocessed the 5' RACE reads via MiXCR and lists one record per CDR3 protein. The profile shows some 940,000 distinct CDR3 sequences, about 27% of them singletons. A further study also used this sample, focusing on T cells of mothers and their children.

Sequences were obtained from blood. These TCRs come from a middle-aged woman in good health. Each CDR3 is given without its conserved first and last residue. The D gene is left open where the match is weak.

TRBV15 | - | AASPLGSGDNGYT
TRBV7-2 | TRBD1 | ASSLDRDSVYGYT
TRBV12-3/TRBV12-4 | TRBD1 | ASSPWDRVHEQY
TRBV6-6 | - | ASGEAGARVNEQY
TRBV7-7 | - | ASSLAGTYSSYNEQF
TRBV3-1 | - | ASSNSREQF
TRBV7-9 | - | ASSLGVAEAF
TRBV5-1 | - | ASSLEAAYNEQF
TRBV7-9 | - | ASSVLNNSPLH
TRBV5-1 | TRBD2 | ASSPGLAGGPVKNIQY
TRBV3-1 | TRBD1 | ASSPSTGGRTEAF
TRBV5-1 | TRBD1 | ASRGTGTIEQY
TRBV7-2 | - | ASSPVFTQPQH
TRBV12-3/TRBV12-4 | TRBD1 | ASRLDRGTYNEQF
TRBV12-3/TRBV12-4 | - | ASSQDRSTNYGYT
TRBV15 | - | ATSRARDTQY
TRBV7-9 | - | ASIPSGGPSYNEQF
TRBV2 | - | ASRDAGGSINQPQH
TRBV6-6 | - | ASSYDRTNYGYT
TRBV5-1 | TRBD2 | ASSWGLAGGSSYNEQF
TRBV18 | TRBD1 | ASSPGTGYLSYEQY
TRBV2 | TRBD1 | ASRPTGNLHIQY
TRBV29-1 | TRBD1 | SGTGTGDYEQY
TRBV28 | - | ASSFPSRGPSEQF
TRBV12-3/TRBV12-4 | - | ASSRGGGYEQY
TRBV14 | TRBD2 | ASSQDPAERGPHNEQF
TRBV5-1 | TRBD2 | ASSRSGDPTGELF
TRBV3-1 | - | ASSQDQRGNGYT
TRBV12-3/TRBV12-4 | TRBD1 | ASSLRHVGGDYGYT
TRBV7-9 | TRBD2 | ASSHVGTRADTQY
TRBV21-1 | - | ASSKTWDRGYEQY
TRBV21-1 | - | ASSKTPCRSGYT
TRBV4-2 | - | ASSQVGGGGAEAF
TRBV5-6 | - | ASSLAGRRYDYT
TRBV5-1 | TRBD1 | ASCGTGGTNEKLF
TRBV6-4 | - | ASSDSSTGELF
TRBV20-1 | - | SGGVGGRNTEAF
TRBV7-2 | - | ASSRPRNTEAF
TRBV7-2 | TRBD2 | ASSKSGGVEQF
TRBV20-1 | - | SARDSRVVEKLF
TRBV4-1 | TRBD1 | ASSHPRAGTGVEETQY
TRBV5-1 | TRBD1 | ASSNGQGAFTDTQY
TRBV3-1 | TRBD1 | ASSHPGTGFVNEQF
TRBV7-2 | - | ASSSGSPSYGHT